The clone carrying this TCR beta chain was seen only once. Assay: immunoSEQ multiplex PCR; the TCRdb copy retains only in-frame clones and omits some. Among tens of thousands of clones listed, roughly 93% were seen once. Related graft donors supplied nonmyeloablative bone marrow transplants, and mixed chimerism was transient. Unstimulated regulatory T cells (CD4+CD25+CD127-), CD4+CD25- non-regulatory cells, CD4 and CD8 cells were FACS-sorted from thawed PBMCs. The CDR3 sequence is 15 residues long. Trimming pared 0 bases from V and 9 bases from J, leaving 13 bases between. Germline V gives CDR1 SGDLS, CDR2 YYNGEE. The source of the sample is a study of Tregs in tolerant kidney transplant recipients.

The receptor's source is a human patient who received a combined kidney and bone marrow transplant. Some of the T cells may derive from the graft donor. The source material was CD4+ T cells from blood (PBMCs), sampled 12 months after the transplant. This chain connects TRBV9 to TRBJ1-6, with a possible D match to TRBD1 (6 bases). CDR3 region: CASSVDRGGSSPLHF. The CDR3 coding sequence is TGTGCCAGCAGCGTAGACCGCGGGGGCTCTTCACCCCTCCACTTT.